Presented here are 8 T cell receptor beta chains from one specimen sequenced in a study of blood T cell repertoires in COVID-19. The table came from immunoSEQ multiplex PCR; TCRdb's copy has only in-frame clones and leaves some out. The data contain approximately 72,000 clones, 75% to 90% of them singletons. The source material was peripheral blood. These receptors were obtained from a woman of 80 years or more with active or convalescent COVID-19.

In its sample, this clone was seen a few times. This chain links TRBV18 with TRBJ1-1; a weak D match, TRBD1 (5 bases). V shed 6 bases and J shed 4 bases, with 9 bases lying between them. The CDR3 spans 12 residues. The V gene's germline CDR1 is KGHSH and CDR2 LQKENI. This chain's CDR3 is CASSQTGTEAFF. In DNA, the CDR3 is TGTGCCAGCTCCCAAACAGGCACTGAAGCTTTCTTT.

The rearrangement links TRBV3-1 (or the pseudogene TRBV3-2) to TRBJ2-7; 11 bases fit TRBD1. V was pared by 2 bases and J by 5 bases, with 8 bases of the junction left unmatched. Germline V CDR1 and CDR2: LGHDT, YNNKEL (reference sequence). This CDR3 is 16 amino acids long. CDR3: CASSQTPGQGVDEQYF. CDR3 bases: TGTGCCAGCAGCCAAACCCCGGGACAGGGGGTAGACGAGCAGTACTTC.

This chain joins TRBV5-8 and TRBJ1-1; no clear D gene. Germline assignment: CDR1 SGHTS and CDR2 YDEGEE. V shed 3 bases and J shed 10 bases, with 16 bases lying between them. The CDR3 contains 13 residues. The chain's CDR3 is CASSYSFTGGAFF. The CDR3 DNA follows: TGTGCCAGCAGCTACTCCTTTACCGGAGGAGCTTTCTTT.

The sample holds a few counts of this clone. This sequence joins TRBV7-2 and TRBJ2-1; 9 bases match TRBD2. V shed 6 bases, J shed 5 bases, and the junction held 5 bases outside the gene matches. The CDR3 consists of 14 residues. The V gene's germline CDR1 is SGHTA and CDR2 FQGNSA. The chain's CDR3 is CASRPSGADNEQFF. CDR3 nucleotide sequence: TGTGCCAGCAGGCCTAGCGGGGCGGACAATGAGCAGTTCTTC. The whole variable domain, filled in from reference TRBV7-2 and TRBJ2-1, reads GAGVSQSPSNKVTEKGKDVELRCDPISGHTALYWYRQSLGQGLEFLIYFQGNSAPDKSGLPSDRFSAERTGGSVSTLTIQRTQQEDSAVYLCASRPSGADNEQFFGPGTRLTVL.

The CDR3 spells CASSSGGQRQPQHF. The CDR3 DNA reads as TGCGCCAGCAGCTCAGGAGGCCAGAGGCAGCCCCAGCATTTT. The rearrangement links TRBV10-2 to TRBJ1-5, with D hard to call. CDR1 and CDR2 (germline): WSHSY, SAAADI. The CDR3 is 14 residues long. Trimming took 6 bases from V and 7 from J, leaving 16 bases between them.

The V gene is TRBV6-1, the J gene TRBJ1-2; D unclear. CDR3 length: 14 amino acids. Germline CDR1 is MNHNS and CDR2 is SASEGT. V was trimmed by 0 bases and J by 6 bases, leaving 11 bases between them. In nucleotides, the CDR3 is TGTGCCAGCAGTGAAGCAAGAGGGCGGGATGGCTACACCTTC. It yields the protein CASSEARGRDGYTF.

The chain combines TRBV4-1 with TRBJ1-5; TRBD1 is a possible D gene (6 bases). Germline V gene sequence: CDR1 MGHRA, CDR2 YSYEKL. The CDR3 contains 13 residues. Trimming took 4 bases from V and 7 from J, leaving 11 bases between them. The chain's CDR3 is CASSRQDGQPQHF. The DNA for the CDR3 is TGCGCCAGCAGCCGACAGGATGGGCAGCCCCAGCATTTT.

The gene calls are TRBV21-1 and TRBJ1-2; the D call in the table, TRBD1, was not verified against the DNA. TRBV21-1 is deemed a pseudogene. The CDR3 length is 18 residues. The chain's CDR3 is CASSTPGTGRNPNYGYTF. The CDR3 DNA reads TGTGCCAGCAGCACCCCTGGGACAGGGAGAAATCCTAACTATGGCTACACCTTC.